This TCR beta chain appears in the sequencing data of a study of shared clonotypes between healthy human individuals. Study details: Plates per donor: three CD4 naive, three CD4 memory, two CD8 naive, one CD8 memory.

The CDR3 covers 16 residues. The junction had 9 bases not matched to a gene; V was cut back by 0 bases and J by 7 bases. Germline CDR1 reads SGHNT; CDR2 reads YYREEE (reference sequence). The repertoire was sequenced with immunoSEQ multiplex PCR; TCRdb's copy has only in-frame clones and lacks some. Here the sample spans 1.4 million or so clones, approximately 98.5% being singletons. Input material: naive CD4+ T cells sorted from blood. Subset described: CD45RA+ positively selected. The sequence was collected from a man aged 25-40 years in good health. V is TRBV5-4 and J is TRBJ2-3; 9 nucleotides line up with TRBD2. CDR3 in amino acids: CASSLAASGVTHTQYF. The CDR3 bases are TGTGCCAGCAGCTTGGCTGCTAGCGGGGTCACTCATACGCAGTATTTT.